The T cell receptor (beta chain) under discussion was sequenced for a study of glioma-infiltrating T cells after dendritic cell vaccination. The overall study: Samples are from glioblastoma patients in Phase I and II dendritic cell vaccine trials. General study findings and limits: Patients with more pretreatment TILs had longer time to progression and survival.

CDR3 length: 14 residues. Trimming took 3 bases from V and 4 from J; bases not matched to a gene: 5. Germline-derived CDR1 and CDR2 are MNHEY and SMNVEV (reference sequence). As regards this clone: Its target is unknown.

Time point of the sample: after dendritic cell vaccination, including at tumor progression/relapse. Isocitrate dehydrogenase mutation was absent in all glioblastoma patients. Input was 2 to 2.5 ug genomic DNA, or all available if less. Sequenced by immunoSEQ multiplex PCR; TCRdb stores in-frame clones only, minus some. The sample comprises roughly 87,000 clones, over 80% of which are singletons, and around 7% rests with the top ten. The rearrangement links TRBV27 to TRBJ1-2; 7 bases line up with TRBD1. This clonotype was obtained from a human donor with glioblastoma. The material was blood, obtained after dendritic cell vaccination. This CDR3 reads CASSLIGTVYGYTF. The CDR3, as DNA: TGTGCCAGCAGTTTGATTGGGACAGTCTATGGCTACACCTTC.